The 11 T cell receptor beta chains below all came from one sample that was sequenced in a study of blood T cell repertoires in COVID-19. Assay used: immunoSEQ multiplex PCR; TCRdb lists only in-frame clones, some missing. The profile shows approximately 98,000 clones, 75% to 85% of them singletons. The sample was peripheral blood. The receptor source for this set is a man aged 60 to 75 with acute or convalescent COVID-19.

CDR3 nucleotide sequence: TGCGCCAGCAGCCAACGGACTAGCGGGGGGAGTGGGGAGCTGTTTTTT. This translates into CASSQRTSGGSGELFF. This chain joins TRBV4-3 and TRBJ2-2; 14 bases map to TRBD2. The CDR3 is made up of 16 amino acids. Germline V gene data show CDR1 as LGHNA and CDR2 as YSLEER. The ends lost 2 bases at V and 8 bases at J; junction bases unmatched: 4.

The gene calls are TRBV5-4 and TRBJ1-1; D possibly corresponds to TRBD1 (5 bases). Germline V lookup: CDR1 SGHNT, CDR2 YYREEE (reference sequence). The CDR3 contains 14 residues. Trimming shortened V by 6 bases and J by 5 bases, and 17 bases separated the two germline ends. The CDR3 DNA sequence: TGTGCCAGCACCCGGCGCGGGGGGGTGACTGAAGCTTTCTTT. It specifies CASTRRGGVTEAFF.

This clone was detected only a few times. This chain links TRBV28 with TRBJ1-4; D not resolved. Germline V gives CDR1 MDHEN, CDR2 SYDVKM. V lost 5 bases and J 4 bases, leaving 14 bases between the germline ends. The CDR3 totals 15 residues. The CDR3 reads CASSGASNSNEKLFF. In nucleotides, the CDR3 is TGTGCCAGCAGTGGTGCTTCCAACAGTAATGAAAAACTGTTTTTT.

This chain uses TRBV30 with TRBJ1-2; TRBD1 might be the D (6 bases). In germline, CDR1 is GTSNPN, CDR2 SVGIG (reference sequence). With 5 bases removed from V and 8 bases from J, the gap between germline ends came to 15 bases. The CDR3 loop spans 12 amino acids. Written as DNA, the CDR3 is TGTGCCTGGGCAATCACAGGGATCGGCTACACCTTC. Its translation: CAWAITGIGYTF.

V usage is TRBV20-1 and J usage is TRBJ1-5; D remains unclear. There are 14 residues in the CDR3. V gave up 3 bases and J gave up 1 base, with 10 bases separating them. Germline values: CDR1 DFQATT, CDR2 SNEGSKA (reference sequence). For the CDR3, the DNA is TGCAGTGCTAGTGACGGGAGCAGCAATCAGCCCCAGCATTTT. This sequence encodes CSASDGSSNQPQHF.

The V gene is TRBV24-1, the J gene TRBJ2-1, with 10 bases that match TRBD2. The CDR3 runs to 15 residues. Trimming removed 0 bases from V and 10 bases from J; junction bases left unmatched: 5. From germline, CDR1 is KGHDR and CDR2 SFDVKD. The CDR3 DNA reads as TGTGCCACCAGTGATTTGACTAGCGGGATTCGAGAGCAGTTCTTC. Its protein is CATSDLTSGIREQFF.

Only a few counts were recorded for this clone. The chain combines TRBV24-1 with TRBJ1-2, with D tentatively TRBD1 (5 bases). Germline V gene lookup returns CDR1 KGHDR and CDR2 SFDVKD. The CDR3 spans 13 residues. Trimming cost V 5 bases and J 4 bases, with 10 bases left between them. The chain's CDR3 is CATSASDIYGYTF. The CDR3 DNA is TGTGCCACCAGTGCCTCGGACATCTATGGCTACACCTTC.

The rearrangement uses TRBV20-1 and TRBJ1-1, with D perhaps matching TRBD1 (6 bases). The CDR3 is made up of 13 amino acids. Germline V gives CDR1 DFQATT, CDR2 SNEGSKA (reference sequence). V was cut by 3 bases and J by 2 bases, with 10 bases left in between. CDR3 DNA: TGCAGTGCTAGTAGACAGGCCAACACTGAAGCTTTCTTT. This gives the protein CSASRQANTEAFF.

The V gene is TRBV3-1 (or the pseudogene TRBV3-2), the J gene TRBJ1-1; the D gene is possibly TRBD1 (6 bases). CDR3 size: 16 residues. The germline V gene encodes CDR1 LGHDT and CDR2 YNNKEL (reference sequence). V was pared by 3 bases and J by 1 base, with 15 bases between. The CDR3 loop reads CASSHGTSSWNTEAFF. The CDR3 DNA is TGTGCCAGCAGCCACGGGACAAGCTCTTGGAACACTGAAGCTTTCTTT.

This clone appeared a few times. The chain employs TRBV5-1 and TRBJ1-2; no reliable D call. V was shortened by 0 bases and J by 4 bases, with 10 bases between the two germline ends. Germline V gene data show CDR1 as SGHRS and CDR2 as YFSETQ. The CDR3 sequence is 14 residues long. The CDR3 region has the DNA TGCGCCAGCAGCTTGGCAGGTCAGACCTATGGCTACACCTTC. Translating gives CASSLAGQTYGYTF.

This clone was detected only a few times. The rearrangement links TRBV7-3 to TRBJ1-2; D is undetermined. Germline V gene sequence: CDR1 SGHTA, CDR2 FQGTGA. Trimming stripped 2 bases from V and 4 bases from J, with 11 bases between. The length of the CDR3 is 14 residues. CDR3 DNA: TGTGCCAGCAGCTTAGAGGCCGGCCCCTATGGCTACACCTTC. This encodes CASSLEAGPYGYTF.